This passage covers 8 T cell receptor beta chains from one sample sequenced in a study of shared clonotypes between healthy human individuals. The repertoire was sequenced with immunoSEQ multiplex PCR; TCRdb's copy has only in-frame clones and lacks some. The table has some 2,000,000 clones, approximately 95% seen once; the top ten hold 0.1% to 0.15%. Material for sequencing was naive CD4+ T cells sorted from blood. The subset denotes: CD45RA+ positively selected. All receptors derive from a man in his late teens or twenties in good health.

V usage is TRBV6-5 and J usage is TRBJ2-3; the D gene is possibly TRBD2 (5 bases). V was pared by 2 bases and J by 4 bases, with 7 bases between. This CDR3 has 13 amino acids. From germline, CDR1 is MNHEY and CDR2 SVGAGI. The CDR3 here is CASSYHGADTQYF. CDR3 nucleotides: TGTGCCAGCAGTTACCACGGGGCAGATACGCAGTATTTT.

The rearrangement uses TRBV28 and TRBJ2-1; 7 positions agree with TRBD1. Trimming took 6 bases from V and 2 from J; bases not matched to a gene: 7. Germline V gene lookup returns CDR1 MDHEN and CDR2 SYDVKM. There are 15 residues in the CDR3. The CDR3 DNA reads TGTGCCAGCAGGCGACAGGGCAAGGCCTACAATGAGCAGTTCTTC. Its protein product is CASRRQGKAYNEQFF.

The V call is TRBV7-8, the J call TRBJ2-1; the D is unclear. V was shortened by 1 base and J by 0 bases, with 10 bases between the two germline ends. This CDR3 has 16 residues. The germline V gene has CDR1 SGHVS and CDR2 FQNEAQ. The CDR3 DNA is TGTGCCAGCAGCTTAGTCGGCTGGAGCTCCTACAATGAGCAGTTCTTC. It codes for CASSLVGWSSYNEQFF.

This chain links TRBV6-6 with TRBJ2-6; unclear D gene. This CDR3 is 16 amino acids long. The V gene lost 5 bases and the J gene lost 1 base, with 12 bases spanning the gap. CDR1 is MNHNY, CDR2 SVGAGI, per germline (reference sequence). The CDR3 spells CASSPSSGSGANVLTF. CDR3 in DNA: TGTGCCAGCAGTCCCTCATCCGGTTCTGGGGCCAACGTCCTGACTTTC.

The V call is TRBV30, the J call TRBJ1-2, with 8 bases identical to TRBD1. V trimming: 1 base; J trimming: 3 bases; junction bases outside the gene matches: 7. In germline, CDR1 is GTSNPN, CDR2 SVGIG (reference sequence). This CDR3 region has 15 residues. The CDR3 DNA reads as TGTGCCTGGAGTGCAGACAGGGGTAAGGACTATGGCTACACCTTC. It specifies CAWSADRGKDYGYTF.

The V and J genes are TRBV29-1 and TRBJ2-1; 7 bases fit TRBD2. Unmatched junction bases numbered 5, after V lost 4 bases and J lost 8 bases. Germline V CDR1 and CDR2: SQVTM, ANQGSEA. The CDR3 spans 12 residues. CDR3 nucleotides: TGCAGCGTTGCGACTAGCTTGTATGAGCAGTTCTTC. Translation gives CSVATSLYEQFF.

The chain employs TRBV6-5 and TRBJ2-7, with D possibly being TRBD1 or TRBD2 (7 bases each). V shed 1 base and J shed 4 bases, with 17 bases lying between them. The CDR3 is made up of 16 amino acids. Germline CDR1 and CDR2: MNHEY and SVGAGI. CDR3 in DNA: TGTGCCAGCAGTTACTACCAGGGGGGGATCGAGTACGAGCAGTACTTC. Protein: CASSYYQGGIEYEQYF.

The chain uses TRBV4-3 and TRBJ1-5, with TRBD1 matching over 9 bases. This CDR3 has 15 residues. The V gene's germline CDR1 is LGHNA and CDR2 YSLEER. V lost 4 bases to trimming and J lost 4 bases; unmatched junction nucleotides: 5. This chain's CDR3 is CASSPGTGINQPQHF. The CDR3 DNA sequence: TGCGCCAGCAGCCCGGGGACAGGGATTAATCAGCCCCAGCATTTT.